This T cell receptor (beta chain) derives from a study of blood T cell repertoires in COVID-19. As for the study in general: The origin of the acute and convalescent COVID-19 samples was the United States, Italy and Spain. Sources were T cells, B-cell-depleted T cells, or PBMCs; the material itself was cDNA or gDNA.

CDR3 length equals 14 residues. Germline values: CDR1 SGHDN, CDR2 FVKESK. Trimming at V came to 3 bases and at J to 1 base, leaving 2 bases not matched to a gene. Authors' methods: From reference gene primer amplification, estimates of nucleated cell counts were derived. Some clones are missing from TCRdb's copy, which holds only in-frame ones; the method was immunoSEQ multiplex PCR. V, J and clone size reflect that table, while D and trimming were determined from the DNA. Among around 230,000 clones, about 85% were seen once, and the ten largest hold approximately 8%. This sequence was found in a woman of 80 years or more with acute or convalescent COVID-19. This chain joins TRBV14 and TRBJ1-1; 7 nucleotides agree with TRBD1. Sequencing was carried out using peripheral blood. The CDR3 region is CASSHDRENTEAFF. The CDR3 nucleotides are TGTGCCAGCAGCCATGACAGGGAGAACACTGAAGCTTTCTTT.